The present T cell receptor (beta chain) was sequenced within a study of blood T cell repertoires in COVID-19. Authors' methods: For nucleated cells, counts were estimated from reference gene primer amplification. The table came from immunoSEQ multiplex PCR; TCRdb's copy has only in-frame clones and leaves some out. V and J calls and clone size are as listed in that table; D and trimming were resolved from the DNA. The table includes over 70,000 clones, roughly 78% detected once. CDR3 length: 13 amino acids. V was clipped by 0 bases and J by 9 bases, with 10 bases between them. From germline, CDR1 is SGHDT and CDR2 YYEEEE.

V usage is TRBV5-6 and J usage is TRBJ2-1; TRBD1 might be the D (6 bases). The sequencing input was peripheral blood. The sequence was collected from a woman aged 70-85 years with acute or convalescent COVID-19. CDR3 amino acids: CASSLARGSEQFF. In nucleotides, the CDR3 is TGTGCCAGCAGCTTGGCTAGGGGGAGTGAGCAGTTCTTC.